Listed below are T cell receptor beta chains from one sample, sequenced in a study of blood T cells in healthy people across ages. TCRdb processed the 5' RACE reads anew with MiXCR; each CDR3 protein has one entry. Here the sample spans over a million distinct CDR3 sequences, roughly 43% being singletons. The sample consisted of blood. The receptors here all came from a woman under 30 in good health. Each CDR3 is given with its conserved first and last residue. The order of the fields is J gene, V gene, CDR3 protein.

>TRBJ2-3|TRBV27
CASSFYRGEADTQYF
>TRBJ2-1|TRBV4-3
CTSSQVAIAAYNEQFF
>-|TRBV6-2/TRBV6-3
CASSSSGEAEQYF
>TRBJ1-2|TRBV9
CASSVAPEVYGYTF
>TRBJ2-1|TRBV7-9
CASSLRRGGDNEQFF
>TRBJ1-6|TRBV28
CASSWDGGESSPPHF
>TRBJ2-1|TRBV28
CASSSGGVHEQFF
>TRBJ1-1|TRBV29-1
CSVENGVRVNTEAFF
>TRBJ2-5|TRBV5-1
CASKEEETQYF
>TRBJ2-3|TRBV18
CASSVGGGRLTDTQYF
>TRBJ1-2|TRBV15
CATSVRVGSGYGYTF
>TRBJ2-1|TRBV7-9
CASSGLDEQFF
>TRBJ2-7|TRBV29-1
CSVEVGRYNYEQYF
>TRBJ2-3|TRBV6-5
CASSYSYTIAGATLLNTQYF
>TRBJ2-1|TRBV4-3
CASARTGNNEQFF
>TRBJ2-5|TRBV5-1
CASSLDSQLNNEQYF
>TRBJ1-2|TRBV20-1
CSSNRGAQGGYTF
>TRBJ2-4|TRBV7-2
CASSPSGANIQYF
>TRBJ2-7|TRBV28
CASIKTPGLAAYEQYF
>TRBJ2-1|TRBV6-1
CASKWSGAGNEQFF
>TRBJ2-7|TRBV27
CVSREKKGLSLYEQYF
>TRBJ2-1|TRBV24-1
CATSDLQSPGSYNEQFF
>TRBJ1-6|TRBV12-3/TRBV12-4
CASSPQAVGYSPLHF
>TRBJ2-1|TRBV6-2/TRBV6-3
CASSYPGLAGYYNEQFF
>TRBJ1-2|TRBV9
CASSHNVVGGYGYTF
>TRBJ1-2|TRBV4-1
CASSQPRKGTGYGYTF
>TRBJ2-3|TRBV12-3/TRBV12-4
CASTPRAINTDTQYF
>TRBJ1-1|TRBV12-3/TRBV12-4
CASRAHRGPNTEAFF
>TRBJ1-5|TRBV6-6
CASSSPDRGNGQPQHF
>TRBJ2-1|TRBV6-2/TRBV6-3
CASRSLAEHGNEQFF
>TRBJ1-2|TRBV10-3
CAISESTGTGDYTF
>TRBJ1-2|TRBV20-1
CSASPGGTGYYGYTF
>TRBJ1-4|TRBV4-3
CASSRGAALNEKLFF
>TRBJ1-5|TRBV20-1
CSAEAGYNQPQHF
>TRBJ2-1|TRBV10-3
CAISEGASGRTDEQFF
>TRBJ2-5|TRBV13
CASSLYSSGQETQYF